This note documents a single TCR beta chain sequence. The antigen remains unidentified. The sample comes from a study of T-cell memory formation after mild COVID-19. Notes on the study in general: A subset of responding clones appeared in pre-infection memory, suggesting cross-reactive memory joined.

TCRdb used MiXCR to reprocess the 5' RACE reads, holding one entry per CDR3 protein. This table has approximately 150,000 distinct CDR3 sequences, 15% to 20% appearing once. This CDR3 spans 16 amino acids. The ends were cut back, 0 bases at V and 0 bases at J, with 10 bases in the middle. Germline loops: CDR1 SGHRS, CDR2 YFSETQ. The sample taken for sequencing was PBMCs or a T cell subset sorted from them (not recorded which). The source is an adult woman who had mild COVID-19 (a few samples of this study predate the infection). Cell type and time point are not known. The chain is built from TRBV5-1 and TRBJ1-3; D gene unclear. CDR3 sequence: CASSLAPDLSGNTIYF. The CDR3 nucleotides are TGCGCCAGCAGCTTGGCTCCAGACCTCTCTGGAAACACCATATATTTT.